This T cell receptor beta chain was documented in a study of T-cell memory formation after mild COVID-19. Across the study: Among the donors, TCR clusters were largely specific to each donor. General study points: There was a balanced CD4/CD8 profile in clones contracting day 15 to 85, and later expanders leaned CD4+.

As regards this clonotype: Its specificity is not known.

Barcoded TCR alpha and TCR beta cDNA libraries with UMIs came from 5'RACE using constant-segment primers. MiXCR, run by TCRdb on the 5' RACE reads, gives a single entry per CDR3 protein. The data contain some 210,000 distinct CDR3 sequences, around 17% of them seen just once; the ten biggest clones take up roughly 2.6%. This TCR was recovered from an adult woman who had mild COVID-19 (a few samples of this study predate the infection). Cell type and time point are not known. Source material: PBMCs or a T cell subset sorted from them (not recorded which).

CDR3 DNA: TGTGCCAGCAGCTCCCGGCGGAACACTGAAGCTTTCTTT. This gives the protein CASSSRRNTEAFF. This rearrangement joins TRBV7-9 to TRBJ1-1; D is uncertain. The CDR3 spans 13 residues. The V end was cut by 4 bases, the J end by 1 base, with 7 bases between. Germline values: CDR1 SEHNR, CDR2 FQNEAQ (reference sequence).